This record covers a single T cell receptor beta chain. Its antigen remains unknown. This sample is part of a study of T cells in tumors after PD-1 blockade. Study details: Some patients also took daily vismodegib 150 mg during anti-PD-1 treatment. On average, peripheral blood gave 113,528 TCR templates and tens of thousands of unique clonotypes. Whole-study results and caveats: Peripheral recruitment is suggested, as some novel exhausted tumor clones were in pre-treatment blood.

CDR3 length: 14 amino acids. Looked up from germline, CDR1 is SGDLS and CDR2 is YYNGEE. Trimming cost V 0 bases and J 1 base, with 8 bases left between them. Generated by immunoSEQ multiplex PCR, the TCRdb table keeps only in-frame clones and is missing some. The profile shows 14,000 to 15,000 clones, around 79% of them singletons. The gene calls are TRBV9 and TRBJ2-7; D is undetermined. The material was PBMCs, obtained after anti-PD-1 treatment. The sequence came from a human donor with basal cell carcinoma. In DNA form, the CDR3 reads TGTGCCAGCAGCGTAGCGAGCAGATCCTACGAGCAGTACTTC. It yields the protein CASSVASRSYEQYF. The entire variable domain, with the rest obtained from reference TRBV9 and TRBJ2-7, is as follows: DSGVTQTPKHLITATGQRVTLRCSPRSGDLSVYWYQQSLDQGLQFLIQYYNGEERAKGNILERFSAQQFPDLHSELNLSSLELGDSALYFCASSVASRSYEQYFGPGTRLTVT.